One and the same sample provided the 31 T cell receptor beta chains below, sequenced in a study of regulatory T cells. Study results and limitations: In CD3G-deficient patients, conventional CD4+ T cells were enriched for hydrophobic CDR3 residues at positions 6 and 7.

Their antigens remain unidentified. Primers: 52 TRBV forward and 13 TRBJ reverse. Clones were read by immunoSEQ multiplex PCR, and TCRdb kept only the in-frame ones, dropping some. This table holds over 25,000 clones, around 93% found once. Material for sequencing was conventional CD4+ T cells sorted from blood. The receptors were gathered from a person under 30 with CD3G deficiency.

The chain is built from TRBV11-2 and TRBJ2-4, with unresolved D. The germline CDR1 and CDR2 sequences are SGHAT and FQNNGV. The CDR3 has 13 residues. V was cut by 0 bases and J by 8 bases, with 8 bases left in between. The CDR3: CASSLDVWDIQYF. The CDR3, as DNA: TGTGCCAGCAGCTTAGATGTTTGGGACATTCAGTACTTC.

The rearrangement joins TRBV6-1 to TRBJ1-2; 7 nucleotides align to TRBD1. V shed 6 bases, J shed 2 bases, and the junction held 3 bases outside the gene matches. CDR1 and CDR2 (germline): MNHNS, SASEGT. The CDR3 sequence is 13 residues long. The CDR3 is CASSETGNYGYTF. The DNA of the CDR3 is TGTGCCAGCAGCGAGACAGGGAACTATGGCTACACCTTC.

V is TRBV27 and J is TRBJ2-2; perhaps TRBD2 as D (5 bases). There are 16 residues in the CDR3. The V gene lost 7 bases and the J gene lost 6 bases, with 21 bases spanning the gap. The germline CDR1 and CDR2 sequences are MNHEY and SMNVEV (reference sequence). This CDR3 is CASKIAPRRVAGELFF. In DNA form, the CDR3 reads TGTGCCAGCAAAATAGCTCCCAGGCGGGTGGCCGGGGAGCTGTTTTTT.

The chain carries TRBV5-1 and TRBJ1-2; possible D gene TRBD1, 5 bases. Germline loops: CDR1 SGHRS, CDR2 YFSETQ. The CDR3 extends over 15 amino acids. Trimming took off 4 bases at V and 4 bases at J, with 17 bases between the two ends. In nucleotides, the CDR3 is TGCGCCAGCAGCCTTGGTGGGGCGGCGCGCTATGGCTACACCTTC. Translated: CASSLGGAARYGYTF.

The V gene is TRBV18, the J gene TRBJ2-3; the D is unclear. The germline V gene has CDR1 KGHSH and CDR2 LQKENI. This CDR3 contains 16 residues. V was cut by 5 bases and J by 5 bases, with 20 bases left in between. As DNA, the CDR3 is TGTGCCAGCTCATCCGACCCGCCCCCTCTAAGAGATACGCAGTATTTT. This codes for CASSSDPPPLRDTQYF. Using reference TRBV18 and TRBJ2-3 for the parts outside the CDR3, the full variable domain is NAGVMQNPRHLVRRRGQEARLRCSPMKGHSHVYWYRQLPEEGLKFMVYLQKENIIDESGMPKERFSAEFPKEGPSILRIQQVVRGDSAAYFCASSSDPPPLRDTQYFGPGTRLTVL.

The sample holds one count of this clone. The J gene is TRBJ2-7, the V gene TRBV7-8, with 9 bases identical to TRBD1. The CDR3 is 15 residues long. Trimming removed 5 bases from V and 4 bases from J; junction bases left unmatched: 9. CDR1 SGHVS and CDR2 FQNEAQ come from the germline V gene. CDR3 residues: CASSPGTGSTYEQYF. The CDR3, as DNA: TGTGCCAGCAGCCCCGGGACAGGGTCAACGTACGAGCAGTACTTC.

The chain recombines TRBV6-6 with TRBJ2-7; 8 bases fit TRBD2. Germline V gene data show CDR1 as MNHNY and CDR2 as SVGAGI (reference sequence). The CDR3 consists of 13 residues. With V trimmed by 7 bases and J by 1 base, 3 bases remained unmatched. CDR3 residues: CASNLAGSYEQYF. CDR3 sequence (DNA): TGTGCCAGCAATTTAGCGGGGTCCTACGAGCAGTACTTC.

The chain has TRBV7-9 and TRBJ2-1, with 8 bases matching TRBD2. V trimming: 9 bases; J trimming: 0 bases; junction bases outside the gene matches: 7. The CDR3 sequence is 15 residues long. CDR1 and CDR2 from the germline V gene are SEHNR and FQNEAQ (reference sequence). CDR3 in DNA: TGTGCCAGACTAACTAGCGGCAGCTCCTACAATGAGCAGTTCTTC. Protein product: CARLTSGSSYNEQFF.

A word on this clone: Mismatch with germline at one junction end may stem from a read error. Here the CDR3 reads CASSLSPHRELFF. The CDR3 DNA reads as TGTGCTAGCAGCTTATCCCCCCATCGGGAGCTGTTTTTT. The V call is TRBV7-7, the J call TRBJ2-2; D is undetermined. From germline, CDR1 is SSHAT and CDR2 FNYEAQ (reference sequence). The CDR3 sequence is 13 residues long.

This rearrangement joins TRBV10-3 to TRBJ2-1, with 9 bases that match TRBD2. Germline-derived CDR1 and CDR2 are ENHRY and SYGVKD. This CDR3 contains 18 residues. Trimming took 2 bases from V and 2 from J; bases not matched to a gene: 10. Here the CDR3 DNA reads TGTGCCATCAGTGAGAGTATTGTAAGCGGGAGGACCTACAATGAGCAGTTCTTC. Translation gives CAISESIVSGRTYNEQFF.

This clone was seen once. This rearrangement joins TRBV5-1 to TRBJ2-1, with a possible D match to TRBD1 (6 bases). This CDR3 contains 13 residues. Looked up from germline, CDR1 is SGHRS and CDR2 is YFSETQ. V lost 4 bases, J lost 8 bases, and 13 bases lay in between. As DNA, the CDR3 is TGCGCCAGCAGCAAGCAACCAGGGGATGAGCAGTTCTTC. Its translation is CASSKQPGDEQFF.

This sequence joins TRBV6-1 and TRBJ2-1, with 7 bases lining up with TRBD1. J gave up 4 bases and V 5 bases, and 8 bases lay outside the gene matches. CDR3 length: 15 amino acids. Germline CDR1 and CDR2: MNHNS and SASEGT. This chain's CDR3 is CASSTRWDSYNEQFF. The CDR3 nucleotides read TGTGCCAGCAGTACCCGGTGGGACAGTTACAATGAGCAGTTCTTC.

The CDR3 DNA is TGTGCCAGCAGACCGGGAACCAGGGATGGCTACACCTTC. As protein: CASRPGTRDGYTF. The V call is TRBV6-1, the J call TRBJ1-2, with D maybe TRBD1 (5 bases). Trimming removed 6 bases at V and 6 bases at J, with 14 bases between. Germline assignment: CDR1 MNHNS and CDR2 SASEGT. This CDR3 has 13 amino acids.

V usage is TRBV6-1 and J usage is TRBJ1-3; the match to TRBD1 covers 9 bases. Per germline, CDR1 MNHNS and CDR2 SASEGT. Trimming took 5 bases from V and 3 from J; bases not matched to a gene: 5. The CDR3 spans 15 residues. The CDR3 DNA reads TGTGCCAGCAGTACAGGGGGCGCCGGTGGAAACACCATATATTTT. It yields the protein CASSTGGAGGNTIYF.

This CDR3 is CASSRTSGRRAKNIQYF. CDR3 in DNA: TGTGCCAGCAGCAGGACTAGCGGGAGGAGGGCCAAAAACATTCAGTACTTC. The chain has TRBV28 and TRBJ2-4; 14 bases are shared with TRBD2. The CDR3 loop spans 17 amino acids. Germline CDR1 reads MDHEN; CDR2 reads SYDVKM. Trimming at V came to 6 bases and at J to 1 base, leaving 5 bases not matched to a gene. The variable domain in full, completed from reference TRBV28 and TRBJ2-4, reads DVKVTQSSRYLVKRTGEKVFLECVQDMDHENMFWYRQDPGLGLRLIYFSYDVKMKEKGDIPEGYSVSREKKERFSLILESASTNQTSMYLCASSRTSGRRAKNIQYFGAGTRLSVL.

The rearrangement joins TRBV6-1 to TRBJ2-2; the D gene is possibly TRBD2 (5 bases). The CDR3 loop spans 15 amino acids. CDR1 and CDR2 from the germline V gene are MNHNS and SASEGT. V lost 5 bases, J lost 7 bases, and 17 bases lay in between. As DNA, the CDR3 is TGTGCCAGCAGTATTAGACTGCTGGCGGGCGGGGAGCTGTTTTTT. Protein sequence: CASSIRLLAGGELFF.

The rearrangement links TRBV7-8 to TRBJ2-1, with 8 bases matching TRBD1. J was trimmed by 3 bases and V by 0 bases; bases with no gene match: 1. The germline gives CDR1 SGHVS, CDR2 FQNEAQ. The CDR3 runs 15 residues. CDR3: CASSLAGQVYNEQFF. The CDR3 region has the DNA TGTGCCAGCAGCTTAGCGGGACAGGTCTACAATGAGCAGTTCTTC.

The chain links TRBV5-4 to TRBJ1-2, with a tentative D call TRBD1 (6 bases). CDR3 length: 14 amino acids. The V gene lost 0 bases and the J gene lost 6 bases, with 12 bases spanning the gap. Germline V gene lookup returns CDR1 SGHNT and CDR2 YYREEE (reference sequence). Here the CDR3 reads CASSLVQGSDGYTF. For the CDR3, the DNA is TGTGCCAGCAGCTTGGTGCAGGGGTCGGATGGCTACACCTTC.

The chain recombines TRBV7-8 with TRBJ2-3; D gene unclear. CDR1 and CDR2 (germline): SGHVS, FQNEAQ. The CDR3 consists of 16 residues. Trimming shortened V by 5 bases and J by 2 bases, and 17 bases separated the two germline ends. The CDR3 reads CASSLRPYPHTDTQYF. Written as DNA, the CDR3 is TGTGCCAGCAGCCTTAGACCCTATCCCCACACAGATACGCAGTATTTT.

The chain carries TRBV6-1 and TRBJ2-7; a weak D match, TRBD2 (6 bases). The V end lost 4 bases, the J end lost 1 base, and 11 bases lay between the germline ends. This CDR3 is 14 amino acids long. CDR1 and CDR2 (germline): MNHNS, SASEGT. The CDR3 DNA reads as TGTGCCAGCAGTGTCGAAGCGGGTTCCTACGAGCAGTACTTC. Its translation is CASSVEAGSYEQYF.

This sequence joins TRBV28 and TRBJ2-2, with 11 positions matching TRBD2. Trimming at V came to 4 bases and at J to 4 bases, leaving 11 bases not matched to a gene. This CDR3 spans 18 amino acids. The germline V gene has CDR1 MDHEN and CDR2 SYDVKM. Here the CDR3 reads CASSSTTRLAGLTGELFF. The CDR3 bases are TGTGCCAGCAGTTCAACCACTAGACTAGCGGGGCTCACCGGGGAGCTGTTTTTT. The entire variable domain, with the rest obtained from reference TRBV28 and TRBJ2-2, is as follows: DVKVTQSSRYLVKRTGEKVFLECVQDMDHENMFWYRQDPGLGLRLIYFSYDVKMKEKGDIPEGYSVSREKKERFSLILESASTNQTSMYLCASSSTTRLAGLTGELFFGEGSRLTVL.

V usage is TRBV4-2 and J usage is TRBJ1-1, with 7 bases aligning to TRBD1. The CDR3 has 18 amino acids. The germline V gene encodes CDR1 LGHNA and CDR2 YNFKEQ. V was clipped by 0 bases and J by 1 base; unmatched bases: 11. CDR3 sequence: CASSQDARQGRGNTEAFF. DNA for the CDR3: TGTGCCAGCAGCCAAGACGCCCGACAGGGACGAGGGAACACTGAAGCTTTCTTT.

The rearrangement joins TRBV7-2 to TRBJ1-1, with D possibly TRBD1 on 5 matching bases. CDR1 is SGHTA, CDR2 FQGNSA, per germline. V was cut by 2 bases and J by 1 base, with 11 bases left in between. CDR3 size: 15 residues. The CDR3 region has the DNA TGTGCCAGCAGCTTACTAGGGACCCCGAACACTGAAGCTTTCTTT. Translating gives CASSLLGTPNTEAFF.

The V and J genes are TRBV28 and TRBJ1-1; D possibly corresponds to TRBD1 (6 bases). CDR3 length: 11 amino acids. Germline CDR1 and CDR2: MDHEN and SYDVKM. The germline V and J ends were trimmed by 4 bases and 8 bases, with 8 bases remaining between them. The CDR3 here is CASSSRGEAFF. DNA of the CDR3: TGTGCCAGCAGTTCCAGGGGAGAAGCTTTCTTT.

About this clone itself: Within the sample, other DNA sequences also encode this same CDR3. The rearrangement uses TRBV28 and TRBJ2-7; the D gene is possibly TRBD2 (6 bases). V lost 6 bases and J 4 bases, leaving 10 bases between the germline ends. CDR3 length: 12 residues. CDR1 and CDR2 from the germline V gene are MDHEN and SYDVKM. The CDR3 sequence: CASSRRGYEQYF. The CDR3 region has the DNA TGTGCCAGCAGCCGGCGGGGATACGAGCAGTACTTC.

The chain couples TRBV28 to TRBJ2-7; D not certain. The CDR3 loop spans 12 amino acids. V was clipped by 5 bases and J by 8 bases, with 13 bases between them. CDR1 and CDR2 from the germline V gene are MDHEN and SYDVKM. The CDR3: CASSQTGLQQYF. As DNA, the CDR3 is TGTGCCAGCAGTCAAACGGGTCTCCAGCAGTACTTC.

The chain combines TRBV30 with TRBJ1-6; unclear D gene. Looked up from germline, CDR1 is GTSNPN and CDR2 is SVGIG (reference sequence). The V and J ends lost 0 bases and 3 bases respectively, with 9 bases between them. This CDR3 region has 15 residues. The CDR3 DNA reads as TGTGCCTGGAGTGTTAGGGCGTTCTATAATTCACCCCTCCACTTT. It specifies CAWSVRAFYNSPLHF.

The chain couples TRBV7-9 to TRBJ2-5, with 10 bases fitting TRBD2. The CDR3 totals 13 residues. CDR1 SEHNR and CDR2 FQNEAQ come from the germline V gene (reference sequence). The ends lost 4 bases at V and 7 bases at J; junction bases unmatched: 3. The CDR3 loop is CASSSSGSVTQYF. The CDR3 DNA reads TGTGCCAGCAGCTCTAGCGGGAGCGTGACCCAGTACTTC. Variable domain in full (rest from reference TRBV7-9 and TRBJ2-5): DTGVSQNPRHKITKRGQNVTFRCDPISEHNRLYWYRQTLGQGPEFLTYFQNEAQLEKSRLLSDRFSAERPKGSFSTLEIQRTEQGDSAMYLCASSSSGSVTQYFGPGTRLLVL.

The genes are TRBV28 and TRBJ1-5; 8 bases line up with TRBD1. J lost 4 bases, V lost 9 bases, and 5 bases had no gene match. The CDR3 extends over 13 amino acids. Per germline, CDR1 MDHEN and CDR2 SYDVKM. CDR3 sequence: CARPGQDNQPQHF. The DNA of the CDR3 is TGTGCCAGACCGGGACAGGATAATCAGCCCCAGCATTTT.

This clone was recorded once. The chain combines TRBV27 with TRBJ2-5, with 9 bases identical to TRBD1. From germline, CDR1 is MNHEY and CDR2 SMNVEV (reference sequence). The V gene end was trimmed by 5 bases and the J gene end by 3 bases; junction bases not matched to a gene: 10. The CDR3 consists of 16 residues. As DNA, the CDR3 is TGTGCCAGCAGTAACAGGGGGCGCAGTCAGAAAGAGACCCAGTACTTC. Residues: CASSNRGRSQKETQYF.

This clone came up once. The CDR3 sequence: CASSLEAGSSYEQYF. CDR3 sequence (DNA): TGTGCCAGCAGCTTAGAGGCAGGGAGCTCCTACGAGCAGTACTTC. The J gene is TRBJ2-7, the V gene TRBV7-6; D may match TRBD1 or TRBD2 (5 bases each). V was shortened by 1 base and J by 0 bases, with 10 bases between the two germline ends. Germline CDR1 reads SGHVS; CDR2 reads FNYEAQ. CDR3 length equals 15 residues. Full variable domain (remainder filled in from reference TRBV7-6 and TRBJ2-7): GAGVSQSPRYKVTKRGQDVALRCDPISGHVSLYWYRQALGQGPEFLTYFNYEAQQDKSGLPNDRFSAERPEGSISTLTIQRTEQRDSAMYRCASSLEAGSSYEQYFGPGTRLTVT.